These 31 T cell receptor beta chains were all obtained from the same sample, sequenced in a study of T-cell memory formation after mild COVID-19. Each CDR3 protein is one row after TCRdb ran MiXCR on the 5' RACE reads. The sample has tens of thousands of distinct CDR3 sequences, approximately 13% seen once; the top ten hold about a quarter. Sequences were obtained from PBMCs or a T cell subset sorted from them (not recorded which). Receptor source: an adult woman who had mild COVID-19 (a few samples of this study predate the infection). Cell type and time point are not known.

This clonotype appeared a few times. This may be a read error: a much more frequent sequence differs by one nucleotide. The chain links TRBV7-9 to TRBJ2-2; possible D gene TRBD1, 5 bases. Per the germline V gene, CDR1 is SEHNR and CDR2 is FQNEAQ (reference sequence). V lost 5 bases, J lost 9 bases, and 19 bases lay in between. The CDR3 sequence is 15 residues long. CDR3 DNA: TGTGCCAGCAGCCCGGAGACAGACTTAACCAGGGAGCTGTTTTTT. It codes for CASSPETDLTRELFF.

The chain links TRBV12-3 or TRBV12-4 to TRBJ2-2, with D unclear. The CDR3 runs to 13 residues. Trimming shortened V by 0 bases and J by 3 bases, and 2 bases separated the two germline ends. The CDR3 sequence: CASSLAHTGELFF. CDR3 sequence (DNA): TGTGCCAGCAGTTTAGCGCACACCGGGGAGCTGTTTTTT.

This clonotype has a handful of counts. The chain joins TRBV7-9 to TRBJ1-5; D gene ambiguous. Germline CDR1 and CDR2: SEHNR and FQNEAQ (reference sequence). There are 12 residues in the CDR3. Trimming stripped 4 bases from V and 4 bases from J, with 5 bases between. CDR3 amino acids: CASSSGNQPQHF. Written as DNA, the CDR3 is TGTGCCAGCAGCTCGGGGAATCAGCCCCAGCATTTT.

This clonotype was recorded a few times. The chain uses TRBV15 and TRBJ2-7; no clear D. The V gene lost 3 bases and the J gene lost 6 bases, with 18 bases spanning the gap. Germline V gene data show CDR1 as LNHNV and CDR2 as YYDKDF (reference sequence). This CDR3 has 15 residues. The chain's CDR3 is CATSSPSRQNGEQYF. In nucleotides, the CDR3 is TGTGCCACCAGCAGCCCCTCGAGGCAGAATGGCGAGCAGTACTTC.

This clonotype occurred a few times. The genes are TRBV4-3 and TRBJ2-2, with no clear D. Germline lookup yields CDR1 LGHNA and CDR2 YSLEER. Trimming removed 0 bases at V and 4 bases at J, with 12 bases between. The CDR3 length is 16 residues. Here the CDR3 reads CASSQDQAVFTGELFF. In DNA form, the CDR3 reads TGCGCCAGCAGCCAAGATCAGGCAGTCTTCACCGGGGAGCTGTTTTTT.

This clonotype was seen a few times. CDR3 protein: CASSLGGLGLAGVDFGYEQYF. The CDR3, as DNA: TGTGCCAGCAGCTTAGGGGGTCTTGGACTAGCGGGAGTTGATTTCGGCTACGAGCAGTACTTC. The chain combines TRBV7-8 with TRBJ2-7; 13 nucleotides line up with TRBD2. The V gene end was trimmed by 1 base and the J gene end by 3 bases; junction bases not matched to a gene: 18. The CDR3 is 21 residues long. The germline CDR1 and CDR2 sequences are SGHVS and FQNEAQ.

This rearrangement joins TRBV20-1 to TRBJ1-1, with 9 bases fitting TRBD1. After removal of 5 bases from V and 7 bases from J, the junction contained 8 bases not matched to a gene. The germline V gene encodes CDR1 DFQATT and CDR2 SNEGSKA (reference sequence). CDR3 length equals 13 residues. The CDR3: CSALDRGWIEAFF. CDR3 bases: TGCAGTGCTCTGGACAGGGGATGGATTGAAGCTTTCTTT.

This clonotype appeared a few times. V and J are TRBV24-1 and TRBJ2-1; 12 bases match TRBD2. The CDR3 runs to 17 residues. The V and J ends lost 3 bases and 8 bases, in that order; junction bases with no gene match: 10. CDR1 and CDR2 (germline): KGHDR, SFDVKD. CDR3 coding DNA: TGTGCCACCAGTGATCCGGGACTAGCGGGTGCAGGCGATGAGCAGTTCTTC. Protein product: CATSDPGLAGAGDEQFF.

This rearrangement joins TRBV6-6 to TRBJ2-3; 9 nucleotides align to TRBD1. Losses at the gene ends were 7 bases for V and 14 bases for J; bases not matched to a gene: 7. Germline CDR1 MNHNY, CDR2 SVGAGI (reference sequence). This CDR3 region has 11 residues. The CDR3 DNA follows: TGTGCCAGCATCCTACAGGGGGCGATGTATTTT. It translates to CASILQGAMYF.

The gene calls are TRBV14 and TRBJ2-1; 9 bases line up with TRBD1. Germline CDR1 SGHDN, CDR2 FVKESK. The CDR3 sequence is 18 residues long. V dropped 0 bases and J dropped 3; count of bases not matched to a gene: 9. CDR3 protein: CASSQDLRDRVIYNEQFF. The CDR3 nucleotides are TGTGCCAGCAGCCAAGATTTAAGGGACAGGGTAATCTACAATGAGCAGTTCTTC.

This clonotype was observed a few times. The chain links TRBV27 to TRBJ2-2; the match to TRBD1 covers 7 bases. The V segment lost 5 bases and the J segment 3 bases; nucleotides outside the gene matches: 12. The CDR3 runs 17 residues. Germline V lookup: CDR1 MNHEY, CDR2 SMNVEV (reference sequence). CDR3: CASSPHPDRDHTGELFF. The CDR3, as DNA: TGTGCCAGCAGTCCACATCCCGACAGGGACCACACCGGGGAGCTGTTTTTT.

This chain uses TRBV6-1 with TRBJ2-7; possibly TRBD1 for D (8 bases). This CDR3 is 15 amino acids long. Trimming removed 6 bases at V and 4 bases at J, with 19 bases between. The V gene's germline CDR1 is MNHNS and CDR2 SASEGT. CDR3 loop: CASSRPNRGGYEQYF. The DNA of the CDR3 is TGTGCCAGCAGCCGTCCCAACAGGGGGGGGTACGAGCAGTACTTC.

This clonotype occurred a few times. The chain employs TRBV19 and TRBJ2-7; 8 bases match TRBD1. The CDR3 is made up of 15 amino acids. V shed 5 bases, J shed 2 bases, and the junction held 8 bases outside the gene matches. Looked up from germline, CDR1 is LNHDA and CDR2 is SQIVND (reference sequence). CDR3 loop: CASSPMDRAAYEQYF. CDR3 nucleotides: TGTGCCAGTAGTCCCATGGACAGGGCTGCCTACGAGCAGTACTTC.

Many counts were recorded for this clonotype. V is TRBV20-1 and J is TRBJ2-7, with unresolved D. V gave up 3 bases and J gave up 0 bases, with 12 bases separating them. This CDR3 spans 14 amino acids. The germline V gene encodes CDR1 DFQATT and CDR2 SNEGSKA (reference sequence). CDR3 sequence: CSARGQESSYEQYF. The CDR3 nucleotides are TGCAGTGCTAGGGGTCAGGAAAGCTCCTACGAGCAGTACTTC.

This clonotype occurred a few times. The gene calls are TRBV15 and TRBJ2-5; perhaps TRBD1 as D (6 bases). The CDR3 is 13 residues long. In germline, CDR1 is LNHNV, CDR2 YYDKDF (reference sequence). Trimming took 6 bases from V and 2 from J, leaving 10 bases between them. Written as DNA, the CDR3 is TGTGCCACCAGTTACAGGGCTCAAGAGACCCAGTACTTC. This sequence encodes CATSYRAQETQYF.

The chain has TRBV7-8 and TRBJ2-3, with TRBD2 matching 8 bases. This CDR3 is 16 amino acids long. Per germline, CDR1 SGHVS and CDR2 FQNEAQ. Trimming removed 5 bases from V and 2 bases from J; junction bases left unmatched: 9. CDR3 DNA: TGTGCCAGCAGCGCGTTAGCGGGATATGCCACAGATACGCAGTATTTT. Translated: CASSALAGYATDTQYF.

This clonotype came up a few times. The genes are TRBV27 and TRBJ2-3, with a weak D call TRBD2 (5 bases). Per germline, CDR1 MNHEY and CDR2 SMNVEV (reference sequence). Trimming left V 0 bases short and J 1 base short, with 8 bases between. This CDR3 spans 15 amino acids. The CDR3 region has the DNA TGTGCCAGCAGTTTATCTGGACTTCGCACAGATACGCAGTATTTT. Residues: CASSLSGLRTDTQYF.

This chain links TRBV12-3 or TRBV12-4 with TRBJ1-3, with D possibly being TRBD1 (5 bases). Trimming pared 4 bases from V and 1 base from J, leaving 8 bases between. The length of the CDR3 is 14 residues. CDR3 nucleotides: TGTGCCAGCAGTTGGGGGGGGTCTGGAAACACCATATATTTT. Translation: CASSWGGSGNTIYF.

This clonotype was recorded once. V is TRBV6-2 or TRBV6-3 and J is TRBJ1-5, with D uncertain. V lost 5 bases, J lost 3 bases, and 14 bases lay in between. The germline gives CDR1 MNHEY, CDR2 SVGEGT. This CDR3 has 15 residues. CDR3 DNA: TGTGCCAGCAGTCCCCGTCGGGCCTCCAATCAGCCCCAGCATTTT. This sequence encodes CASSPRRASNQPQHF.

This clonotype was seen a few times. This rearrangement joins TRBV14 to TRBJ2-2; the D is unclear. This CDR3 has 14 amino acids. The germline gives CDR1 SGHDN, CDR2 FVKESK. V gave up 4 bases and J gave up 5 bases, with 11 bases separating them. The chain's CDR3 is CASSPQGRTGELFF. DNA for the CDR3: TGTGCCAGCAGCCCCCAAGGCCGGACCGGGGAGCTGTTTTTT. Variable domain in full (rest from reference TRBV14 and TRBJ2-2): EAGVTQFPSHSVIEKGQTVTLRCDPISGHDNLYWYRRVMGKEIKFLLHFVKESKQDESGMPNNRFLAERTGGTYSTLKVQPAELEDSGVYFCASSPQGRTGELFFGEGSRLTVL.

Here the CDR3 reads CASSLRQLSLNEQFF. The CDR3 DNA follows: TGTGCCAGCAGCTTGAGGCAGTTGTCCCTTAATGAGCAGTTCTTC. The chain carries TRBV5-5 and TRBJ2-1; unclear D gene. The CDR3 totals 15 residues. CDR1 is SGHKS and CDR2 is YYEKEE in the germline V gene (reference sequence). V was pared by 1 base and J by 7 bases, with 15 bases between.

The gene calls are TRBV29-1 and TRBJ2-1, with D unresolved. This CDR3 spans 13 amino acids. Trimming removed 4 bases at V and 1 base at J, with 8 bases between. The germline V gene encodes CDR1 SQVTM and CDR2 ANQGSEA. The CDR3 nucleotides read TGCAGCGTTGTAGGAGTGTCCTACAATGAGCAGTTCTTC. It translates to CSVVGVSYNEQFF.

This chain connects TRBV4-3 to TRBJ1-6, with D tentatively TRBD1 (5 bases). V lost 0 bases to trimming and J lost 7 bases, with 10 bases between them. The CDR3 loop spans 15 amino acids. Germline CDR1 and CDR2: LGHNA and YSLEER. CDR3 coding DNA: TGCGCCAGCAGCCAAGAGGGGGTTTGGAATTCACCCCTCCACTTT. Amino acid sequence: CASSQEGVWNSPLHF.

This clonotype was detected only a few times. The J gene is TRBJ2-1, the V gene TRBV13; 9 positions match TRBD1. Germline lookup yields CDR1 PRHDT and CDR2 FYEKMQ (reference sequence). Trimming cost V 4 bases and J 5 bases; bases outside gene matches: 6. This CDR3 is built from 15 residues. Here the CDR3 reads CASSSPGTGNNEQFF. In DNA, the CDR3 is TGTGCCAGCAGCTCCCCCGGGACAGGGAACAATGAGCAGTTCTTC.

The J gene is TRBJ1-2, the V gene TRBV12-3 or TRBV12-4; D is undetermined. V shed 3 bases and J shed 6 bases, with 11 bases lying between them. The CDR3 consists of 13 residues. Here the CDR3 reads CASSFLGLDGYTF. The CDR3 nucleotides are TGTGCCAGCAGTTTTTTAGGGTTGGATGGCTACACCTTC.

This clonotype qualifies as medium-sized (0.01 to 0.1%). This rearrangement joins TRBV14 to TRBJ2-3, with D tentatively TRBD1 or TRBD2 (5 bases each). V lost 3 bases to trimming and J lost 7 bases, with 17 bases between them. This CDR3 is 15 amino acids long. CDR1 SGHDN and CDR2 FVKESK come from the germline V gene. CDR3 bases: TGTGCCAGCAGCCAGGGGTCCTCGTGGGGGAATACGCAGTATTTT. The encoded protein is CASSQGSSWGNTQYF.

This clonotype was detected ten times or more. The chain carries TRBV4-2 and TRBJ2-4; 9 bases map to TRBD2. Germline CDR1 and CDR2: LGHNA and YNFKEQ. V lost 4 bases to trimming and J lost 8 bases; unmatched junction nucleotides: 12. The CDR3 runs to 16 residues. The CDR3 DNA follows: TGTGCCAGCAGCCCATCCTATAGCGGGAGTACGGACATTCAGTACTTC. It specifies CASSPSYSGSTDIQYF.

In this sample, this clonotype turned up a few times. The CDR3 protein is CASSQDATYQETQYF. For the CDR3, the DNA is TGCGCCAGCAGCCAAGATGCGACGTACCAAGAGACCCAGTACTTC. This chain links TRBV4-3 with TRBJ2-5; D uncertain. This CDR3 comprises 15 residues. Between the trimmed V and J ends, which lost 0 bases and 0 bases, there was a span of 8 bases. CDR1 LGHNA and CDR2 YSLEER come from the germline V gene.

The sample holds many counts of this clonotype. The chain has TRBV20-1 and TRBJ2-1; 14 positions match TRBD2. V lost 4 bases and J lost 8; bases outside the gene matches: 7. CDR1 and CDR2 from the germline V gene are DFQATT and SNEGSKA (reference sequence). This CDR3 is built from 15 residues. The CDR3 region is CSAMTSGREWDEQFF. The CDR3 coding sequence is TGCAGTGCTATGACTAGCGGGAGGGAATGGGATGAGCAGTTCTTC.

The V and J genes are TRBV12-3 or TRBV12-4 and TRBJ2-7; D unresolved. V was pared by 2 bases and J by 9 bases, with 14 bases between. The CDR3 has 13 amino acids. In DNA form, the CDR3 reads TGTGCCAGCAGTTTAAGTCTGTCCGGTGGGCAGTACTTC. Its translation: CASSLSLSGGQYF.

This chain uses TRBV12-3 or TRBV12-4 with TRBJ1-5; D is ambiguous. CDR3 length equals 14 residues. V was cut by 2 bases and J by 6 bases, with 11 bases left in between. CDR3 DNA: TGTGCCAGCAGTTTACCCTCAGTGGCTCAGCCCCAGCATTTT. Translated: CASSLPSVAQPQHF.